This T cell receptor beta chain was sequenced during a study of technical replicates of blood from several donors. Generated by immunoSEQ multiplex PCR, the TCRdb table keeps only in-frame clones and is missing some. In the table there are about 73,000 clones, 90% of which are singletons. The CDR3 covers 14 residues. The J segment lost 6 bases and the V segment lost 3 bases, leaving 6 bases of the junction unmatched. The germline V gene has CDR1 KGHSH and CDR2 LQKENI. Sequenced sample: PBMCs. The TCR sequence derives from a human donor in good health. Some clones in this sample may be carry-over from other donors' samples. The chain joins TRBV18 to TRBJ2-7; TRBD2 matches at 9 bases. CDR3 in amino acids: CASSPDSGSAEQYF. The CDR3 bases are TGTGCCAGCTCACCTGATAGCGGGAGTGCCGAGCAGTACTTC.